Each of the 25 T cell receptor beta chains below was sequenced from the same sample in a study of blood T cell repertoires in COVID-19. Repertoires were generated with immunoSEQ multiplex PCR, while TCRdb's copy carries only in-frame clones and drops some. This table holds 200,000 to 250,000 clones, 84% found once. Sequencing was carried out using PBMCs or T cells enriched from blood (not recorded which). The receptors derive from a woman aged 40 to 49 who had recovered from COVID-19.

V gene TRBV28 combines with J gene TRBJ2-7; TRBD1 agrees at 10 bases. This CDR3 is built from 16 residues. From germline, CDR1 is MDHEN and CDR2 SYDVKM. V was clipped by 6 bases and J by 7 bases; unmatched bases: 15. In nucleotides, the CDR3 is TGTGCCAGCAGCGACGGACAGGGGGGACGCGGTGGGGAGCAGTACTTC. Translation gives CASSDGQGGRGGEQYF.

This sequence joins TRBV19 and TRBJ2-2; 9 nucleotides match TRBD2. J was trimmed by 3 bases and V by 7 bases; bases with no gene match: 3. The V gene's germline CDR1 is LNHDA and CDR2 SQIVND (reference sequence). This CDR3 comprises 14 residues. CDR3 amino acids: CASKRTSDTGELFF. CDR3 DNA sequence: TGTGCCAGTAAAAGGACTAGCGACACCGGGGAGCTGTTTTTT.

Comments on this clone: Additional DNA sequences in this sample encode the identical CDR3. The CDR3 reads CASSRGTGEETQYF. The DNA for the CDR3 is TGTGCCAGCAGCCGTGGGACAGGGGAAGAGACCCAGTACTTC. The rearrangement uses TRBV6-5 and TRBJ2-5, with 10 bases matching TRBD1. The germline V gene has CDR1 MNHEY and CDR2 SVGAGI. The ends lost 6 bases at V and 3 bases at J; junction bases unmatched: 4. The CDR3 runs 14 residues.

The chain couples TRBV3-1 (or the pseudogene TRBV3-2) to TRBJ2-1; the match to TRBD2 covers 15 bases. V was pared by 2 bases and J by 4 bases, with 3 bases of the junction left unmatched. The germline V gene encodes CDR1 LGHDT and CDR2 YNNKEL (reference sequence). The CDR3 is made up of 17 amino acids. For the CDR3, the DNA is TGTGCCAGCAGCCAACCTGGGACTAGCGGGAGGTACAATGAGCAGTTCTTC. It translates to CASSQPGTSGRYNEQFF.

The chain recombines TRBV24-1 with TRBJ2-5; 8 nucleotides agree with TRBD1. CDR1 is KGHDR, CDR2 SFDVKD, per germline. The CDR3 extends over 16 amino acids. V lost 0 bases to trimming and J lost 4 bases; unmatched junction nucleotides: 6. This chain's CDR3 is CATSDLGAGGRETQYF. CDR3 nucleotide sequence: TGTGCCACCAGTGATTTGGGGGCAGGGGGCAGAGAGACCCAGTACTTC.

This chain uses TRBV4-1 with TRBJ1-3, with 7 bases aligning to TRBD1. This CDR3 comprises 15 residues. From germline, CDR1 is MGHRA and CDR2 YSYEKL. The V and J ends lost 3 bases and 2 bases, in that order; junction bases with no gene match: 4. Here the CDR3 reads CASSQVTGAGNTIYF. The CDR3 nucleotides are TGCGCCAGCAGCCAGGTCACAGGGGCTGGAAACACCATATATTTT.

The V gene is TRBV5-1, the J gene TRBJ1-5; no clear D gene. CDR3 size: 15 residues. Germline V CDR1 and CDR2: SGHRS, YFSETQ. V lost 1 base, J lost 5 bases, and 13 bases lay in between. Written as DNA, the CDR3 is TGCGCCAGCAGCTTGCTTGGCAGCGCTGATCAGCCCCAGCATTTT. Amino acid sequence: CASSLLGSADQPQHF.

The chain uses TRBV29-1 and TRBJ1-1, with D tentatively TRBD1 (6 bases). Per germline, CDR1 SQVTM and CDR2 ANQGSEA. The CDR3 runs 12 residues. V was cut by 3 bases and J by 3 bases, with 8 bases left in between. This CDR3 is CSVDSGDTEAFF. CDR3 nucleotide sequence: TGCAGCGTTGACTCAGGGGACACTGAAGCTTTCTTT. Using reference TRBV29-1 and TRBJ1-1 for the parts outside the CDR3, the full variable domain is SAVISQKPSRDICQRGTSLTIQCQVDSQVTMMFWYRQQPGQSLTLIATANQGSEATYESGFVIDKFPISRPNLTFSTLTVSNMSPEDSSIYLCSVDSGDTEAFFGQGTRLTVV.

The chain employs TRBV3-1 (or the pseudogene TRBV3-2) and TRBJ1-1; D is possibly TRBD1 (5 bases). V was trimmed by 5 bases and J by 5 bases, leaving 15 bases between them. Looked up from germline, CDR1 is LGHDT and CDR2 is YNNKEL (reference sequence). This CDR3 has 14 residues. This CDR3 reads CASSKGSGGTEAFF. The CDR3 DNA reads TGTGCCAGCAGCAAGGGCTCCGGGGGGACTGAAGCTTTCTTT.

The chain combines TRBV18 with TRBJ2-5; TRBD1 matches 7 bases. Trimming at V came to 6 bases and at J to 1 base, leaving 11 bases not matched to a gene. CDR3 size: 16 residues. Germline V gene data show CDR1 as KGHSH and CDR2 as LQKENI. The CDR3 reads CASSLRQGAIQETQYF. CDR3 DNA: TGTGCCAGCTCCCTCAGACAGGGAGCAATCCAAGAGACCCAGTACTTC.

This clone came up a few times. The rearrangement uses TRBV18 and TRBJ1-3, with TRBD1 matching over 8 bases. V shed 4 bases and J 0 bases; nucleotides not matched to a gene: 8. CDR1 and CDR2 (germline): KGHSH, LQKENI. The CDR3 has 17 amino acids. The CDR3 protein is CASSLTGQGSSGNTIYF. The DNA for the CDR3 is TGTGCCAGCTCACTCACAGGACAGGGAAGCTCTGGAAACACCATATATTTT.

The chain combines TRBV30 with TRBJ1-6; TRBD1 matches 9 bases. The CDR3 is 15 amino acids. Trimming took 5 bases from V and 7 from J; bases not matched to a gene: 9. The germline V gene has CDR1 GTSNPN and CDR2 SVGIG (reference sequence). CDR3: CAWGSLGTGNSPLHF. CDR3 nucleotide sequence: TGTGCCTGGGGTTCCCTAGGGACAGGGAATTCACCCCTCCACTTT.

This clone has just one count. The gene calls are TRBV29-1 and TRBJ1-2; 8 nucleotides match TRBD1. Germline V lookup: CDR1 SQVTM, CDR2 ANQGSEA. CDR3 length equals 14 residues. Unmatched junction bases numbered 10, after V lost 6 bases and J lost 4 bases. The CDR3 sequence is CSVAGQGGSYGYTF. The CDR3 coding sequence is TGCAGCGTGGCAGGACAGGGTGGGAGCTATGGCTACACCTTC.

Only a few counts were recorded for this clone. The chain employs TRBV30 and TRBJ2-3; 7 bases agree with TRBD2. Trimming took 0 bases from V and 4 from J; bases not matched to a gene: 4. This CDR3 has 14 amino acids. The germline gives CDR1 GTSNPN, CDR2 SVGIG (reference sequence). CDR3 DNA: TGTGCCTGGAGTGTAGATAGCGGGTCAGATACGCAGTATTTT. It codes for CAWSVDSGSDTQYF.

This clone appeared a single time. J is TRBJ2-3 and V is TRBV5-1, with D perhaps matching TRBD1 (5 bases). V was cut by 5 bases and J by 2 bases, with 18 bases left in between. Germline V gene data show CDR1 as SGHRS and CDR2 as YFSETQ. This CDR3 region has 16 residues. The CDR3 is CASRGIAGQITDTQYF. The CDR3 nucleotides read TGCGCCAGCAGGGGGATTGCAGGACAAATCACAGATACGCAGTATTTT.

This clone was found a few times. The rearrangement joins TRBV6-2 or TRBV6-3 to TRBJ2-1, with D maybe TRBD2 (7 bases). Germline V CDR1 and CDR2: MNHEY, SVGEGT. This CDR3 region has 15 residues. Trimming took off 4 bases at V and 7 bases at J, with 17 bases between the two ends. The DNA for the CDR3 is TGTGCCAGCAGTTCCCTGTGGGGGCGGGAGAATGAGCAGTTCTTC. This gives the protein CASSSLWGRENEQFF.

The rearrangement uses TRBV3-1 (or the pseudogene TRBV3-2) and TRBJ1-5; perhaps TRBD1 as D (6 bases). The CDR3 loop spans 14 amino acids. V shed 4 bases and J shed 1 base, with 8 bases lying between them. In germline, CDR1 is LGHDT, CDR2 YNNKEL (reference sequence). The CDR3 is CASSLGQSNQPQHF. The CDR3 DNA reads as TGTGCCAGCAGCCTTGGACAGAGCAATCAGCCCCAGCATTTT.

The rearrangement uses TRBV7-2 and TRBJ2-1, with 11 bases identical to TRBD2. Germline loops: CDR1 SGHTA, CDR2 FQGNSA. V trimming: 4 bases; J trimming: 3 bases; junction bases outside the gene matches: 2. The CDR3 spans 15 residues. The CDR3 DNA reads TGTGCCAGCAGCTCCGGGACTAGCGGCTACAATGAGCAGTTCTTC. This sequence encodes CASSSGTSGYNEQFF.

The chain has TRBV5-1 and TRBJ1-1, with 7 bases that match TRBD1. Germline V gene sequence: CDR1 SGHRS, CDR2 YFSETQ. The trim removed 6 bases at V and 1 base at J, leaving 12 bases unmatched. This CDR3 has 16 amino acids. In nucleotides, the CDR3 is TGCGCCAGCACCCTCTCTTACAGGGGTTCGAACACTGAAGCTTTCTTT. Encoded protein: CASTLSYRGSNTEAFF.

Turning to this clone: The same CDR3 arises from other DNA sequences in this sample as well. This rearrangement joins TRBV30 to TRBJ1-5; no firm D call. Germline V gives CDR1 GTSNPN, CDR2 SVGIG (reference sequence). The CDR3 has 13 amino acids. V was pared by 0 bases and J by 2 bases, with 5 bases between. The CDR3 sequence is CAWSVSGNQPQHF. CDR3 nucleotide sequence: TGTGCCTGGAGTGTCTCGGGCAATCAGCCCCAGCATTTT.

The chain joins TRBV11-2 to TRBJ2-3; a possible D gene is TRBD2 (7 bases). The CDR3 has 14 amino acids. Between the trimmed V and J ends, which lost 1 base and 4 bases, there was a span of 9 bases. Germline CDR1 and CDR2: SGHAT and FQNNGV. The CDR3 protein is CASSLVGGPDTQYF. CDR3 sequence (DNA): TGTGCCAGCAGCTTAGTCGGGGGGCCAGATACGCAGTATTTT.

The rearrangement uses TRBV2 and TRBJ2-3, with D unresolved. V was pared by 4 bases and J by 1 base, with 9 bases between. The CDR3 has 14 residues. The germline V gene has CDR1 SNHLY and CDR2 FYNNEI. CDR3 in amino acids: CASSAPRGTDTQYF. As DNA, the CDR3 is TGTGCCAGCAGTGCCCCCCGTGGCACAGATACGCAGTATTTT.

V and J are TRBV11-2 and TRBJ2-7, with 13 bases aligning to TRBD2. In germline, CDR1 is SGHAT, CDR2 FQNNGV. After removal of 5 bases from V and 7 bases from J, the junction contained 8 bases not matched to a gene. CDR3 length equals 15 residues. CDR3 protein: CASSRTSGRTGEQYF. CDR3 in DNA: TGTGCCAGCAGCAGGACTAGCGGGAGAACGGGAGAGCAGTACTTC.

The chain recombines TRBV11-3 with TRBJ1-2; 9 nucleotides align to TRBD1. V shed 5 bases and J 8 bases; nucleotides not matched to a gene: 9. Per germline, CDR1 SGHNT and CDR2 YENEEA. This CDR3 is built from 14 residues. The CDR3 loop reads CASSAPGQGWGYTF. Here the CDR3 DNA reads TGTGCCAGCAGCGCTCCGGGACAGGGATGGGGCTACACCTTC.

The chain links TRBV6-6 to TRBJ1-4; D might be TRBD1 (5 bases). Germline assignment: CDR1 MNHNY and CDR2 SVGAGI (reference sequence). The CDR3 covers 12 residues. Trimming took off 6 bases at V and 8 bases at J, with 10 bases between the two ends. The CDR3, as DNA: TGTGCCAGCAGATCCGGACAAGAAAAACTGTTTTTT. Its translation is CASRSGQEKLFF.